This T cell receptor beta chain stems from a study of PD-1 blockade in classical Hodgkin lymphoma. For the study at large: Every 2 weeks, patients had 3 mg/kg nivolumab intravenously. General study results and limits: CD4+ TCR diversity, unlike CD8+, climbed significantly by C4D1.

CDR1 and CDR2 from the germline V gene are SGHRS and YFSETQ. V lost 4 bases, J lost 2 bases, and 10 bases stayed unmatched. CDR3 length equals 16 residues. Regarding this clone: No antigen is known for it.

The table came from immunoSEQ multiplex PCR; TCRdb's copy has only in-frame clones and leaves some out. The table records approximately 93,000 clones, about three quarters of them present only once. As for time point: cycle 4 day 1 (C4D1), after less than 7 weeks of nivolumab. Exposure to brentuximab vedotin varied, and each patient had relapsed following autologous stem cell transplantation. Patients showed best responses of complete response, partial response or progressive disease. The chain employs TRBV5-1 and TRBJ2-5; 8 bases align to TRBD2. The source was peripheral blood mononuclear cells (PBMCs), collected before the fourth cycle of nivolumab. The receptor comes from a human donor with classical Hodgkin lymphoma. CDR3 residues: CASSRIAGTIQETQYF. CDR3 nucleotides: TGCGCCAGCAGCAGGATAGCGGGGACTATTCAAGAGACCCAGTACTTC.